The 10 T cell receptor beta chains below were found in one sample sequenced in a study of response to subunit inactivated influenza vaccine. One entry per CDR3 protein, called by TCRdb with MiXCR from the RT-PCR reads. Of 650,000 to 800,000 distinct CDR3 sequences listed, about 18% are singletons. The sequences come from PBMCs from blood, collected 5 to 6 days after vaccination. All receptors derive from a man aged 50 to 60 who received an inactivated influenza vaccine.

Only a few counts were recorded for this clonotype. The chain couples TRBV20-1 to TRBJ2-5; D uncertain. This CDR3 is built from 12 residues. Germline lookup yields CDR1 DFQATT and CDR2 SNEGSKA (reference sequence). V lost 5 bases, J lost 4 bases, and 11 bases lay in between. The CDR3 loop reads CSAGPRLETQYF. As DNA, the CDR3 is TGCAGTGCTGGTCCTAGACTAGAGACCCAGTACTTC.

This sequence joins TRBV10-3 and TRBJ2-5, with D perhaps TRBD1 (7 bases). Trimming left V 9 bases short and J 0 bases short, with 14 bases between. Germline V gene lookup returns CDR1 ENHRY and CDR2 SYGVKD. The CDR3 sequence is 14 residues long. The CDR3 nucleotides read TGTGCCATACGGCGGGACAGTTACCAAGAGACCCAGTACTTC. Residues: CAIRRDSYQETQYF.

The table lists this clonotype with a few counts. V usage is TRBV20-1 and J usage is TRBJ2-3; tentative D call: TRBD2 (6 bases). CDR1 DFQATT and CDR2 SNEGSKA come from the germline V gene (reference sequence). Trimming stripped 6 bases from V and 4 bases from J, with 14 bases between. This CDR3 contains 13 residues. CDR3 residues: CSAPGRGADTQYF. CDR3 in DNA: TGCAGTGCCCCGGGGCGGGGAGCAGATACGCAGTATTTT.

This clonotype occurred a few times. This rearrangement joins TRBV5-1 to TRBJ2-2; D might be TRBD1 (5 bases). The CDR3 spans 14 residues. Germline loops: CDR1 SGHRS, CDR2 YFSETQ. Between the trimmed V and J ends, which lost 5 bases and 1 base, there was a span of 9 bases. The CDR3 region has the DNA TGCGCCAGCAGAGAGCAGGGGAACACCGGGGAGCTGTTTTTT. It specifies CASREQGNTGELFF.

Only a few counts were recorded for this clonotype. The chain combines TRBV20-1 with TRBJ2-3; 8 bases agree with TRBD2. The CDR3 consists of 18 residues. V was pared by 0 bases and J by 0 bases, with 11 bases of the junction left unmatched. CDR1 and CDR2 (germline): DFQATT, SNEGSKA (reference sequence). The CDR3 is CSARDKRLAGSSTDTQYF. In DNA, the CDR3 is TGCAGTGCTAGAGATAAGCGGCTAGCGGGCAGTAGCACAGATACGCAGTATTTT.

The sample holds a few counts of this clonotype. CDR3 DNA: TGCGCCAGCAGCCAAGTCGGAGGGGATTCACCCCTCCACTTT. Its protein is CASSQVGGDSPLHF. The chain recombines TRBV4-3 with TRBJ1-6; TRBD1 is a possible D gene (5 bases). The CDR3 length is 14 residues. The V gene lost 1 base and the J gene lost 8 bases, with 9 bases spanning the gap. Germline V CDR1 and CDR2: LGHNA, YSLEER.

The chain links TRBV4-2 to TRBJ2-7; possibly TRBD2 for D (5 bases). The CDR3 is 20 amino acids. V gave up 0 bases and J gave up 3 bases, with 27 bases separating them. CDR1 LGHNA and CDR2 YNFKEQ come from the germline V gene. The CDR3 DNA is TGTGCCAGCAGCCAAGAAGTGAGGTATCCGGCGGGCCTATCCCTCTACGAGCAGTACTTC. This gives the protein CASSQEVRYPAGLSLYEQYF.

On this clonotype itself: Germline is not matched at one junction end, which may reflect a read error. The rearrangement joins TRBV7-2 to TRBJ2-3; D gene ambiguous. CDR3 length equals 15 residues. In germline, CDR1 is SGHTA, CDR2 FQGNSA. The CDR3 loop is CASSLARHSTDTQCF. The CDR3 DNA is TGTGCCAGCAGCTTAGCTCGGCATAGCACAGATACGCAGTGTTTT.

V and J are TRBV7-6 and TRBJ2-5; D gene ambiguous. The CDR3 covers 15 residues. CDR1 and CDR2 (germline): SGHVS, FNYEAQ. V lost 2 bases, J lost 0 bases, and 10 bases lay in between. The CDR3 reads CASSLSGQYQETQYF. The CDR3 bases are TGTGCCAGCAGCTTAAGTGGTCAGTACCAAGAGACCCAGTACTTC.

V usage is TRBV29-1 and J usage is TRBJ2-2, with a weak D call TRBD1 (8 bases). Trimming removed 6 bases at V and 7 bases at J, with 18 bases between. Germline CDR1 and CDR2: SQVTM and ANQGSEA. The CDR3 is 14 residues long. The CDR3 DNA follows: TGCAGCGTCAGGACAGGGAGGGTTGGCGGGGAGCTGTTTTTT. This gives the protein CSVRTGRVGGELFF.